One sample yielded the 23 T cell receptor beta chains listed below, sequenced in a study of T cells after yellow fever vaccination. One entry per CDR3 protein, called by TCRdb with MiXCR from the 5' RACE reads. Found here are about 240,000 distinct CDR3 sequences, 6.9% of them singletons; the top ten hold more than 0.8%. The source material was CD4+ T cells sorted from PBMCs, sampled 15 days after the yellow fever booster vaccination. The receptors stem from a man between 25 and 39 years old who received the YFV17D yellow fever vaccine.

This clonotype has a count of ten or more. V usage is TRBV12-3 or TRBV12-4 and J usage is TRBJ2-1; D remains unclear. The CDR3 contains 16 residues. Trimming cost V 5 bases and J 0 bases, with 14 bases left between them. The chain's CDR3 is CASSPKTESSYNEQFF. DNA for the CDR3: TGTGCCAGCAGTCCGAAGACGGAAAGCTCCTACAATGAGCAGTTCTTC.

The V call is TRBV5-4, the J call TRBJ2-7; D may be TRBD1 or TRBD2 (5 bases each). V was clipped by 3 bases and J by 0 bases, with 13 bases between them. The CDR3 runs to 15 residues. Germline CDR1 is SGHNT and CDR2 is YYREEE (reference sequence). Here the CDR3 DNA reads TGTGCCAGCAGCTCCGGGACGGCGAGCTCCTACGAGCAGTACTTC. Amino acids: CASSSGTASSYEQYF.

The chain joins TRBV11-2 to TRBJ2-1; TRBD1 agrees at 7 bases. The germline gives CDR1 SGHAT, CDR2 FQNNGV. This CDR3 is 14 amino acids long. After removal of 7 bases from V and 8 bases from J, the junction contained 11 bases not matched to a gene. CDR3 loop: CASKRQGLSDEQFF. The DNA of the CDR3 is TGTGCCAGCAAAAGACAGGGTTTGAGCGATGAGCAGTTCTTC.

The chain carries TRBV5-1 and TRBJ2-3; D is possibly TRBD1 (6 bases). The ends were cut back, 2 bases at V and 2 bases at J, with 15 bases in the middle. The CDR3 has 16 residues. Germline CDR1 reads SGHRS; CDR2 reads YFSETQ. The CDR3 spells CASSLGGSLSTDTQYF. The CDR3 DNA sequence: TGCGCCAGCAGCTTAGGGGGATCGCTTTCCACAGATACGCAGTATTTT.

This sequence joins TRBV24-1 and TRBJ2-3, with D possibly being TRBD1 (5 bases). Between the trimmed V and J ends, which lost 4 bases and 1 base, there was a span of 11 bases. In germline, CDR1 is KGHDR, CDR2 SFDVKD. This CDR3 region has 15 residues. The CDR3 spells CATSDQGVRTDTQYF. CDR3 sequence (DNA): TGTGCCACCAGTGACCAAGGGGTCCGCACAGATACGCAGTATTTT.

The rearrangement joins TRBV7-9 to TRBJ2-7; D not resolved. The germline V gene has CDR1 SEHNR and CDR2 FQNEAQ (reference sequence). V was pared by 1 base and J by 3 bases, with 10 bases between. The CDR3 has 14 amino acids. CDR3 loop: CASSLEPLLYEQYF. In nucleotides, the CDR3 is TGTGCCAGCAGCTTAGAACCCTTACTCTACGAGCAGTACTTC. Full variable domain (missing parts from reference TRBV7-9 and TRBJ2-7): DTGVSQNPRHKITKRGQNVTFRCDPISEHNRLYWYRQTLGQGPEFLTYFQNEAQLEKSRLLSDRFSAERPKGSFSTLEIQRTEQGDSAMYLCASSLEPLLYEQYFGPGTRLTVT.

The rearrangement uses TRBV7-2 and TRBJ2-1; no clear D. The V end lost 5 bases, the J end lost 5 bases, and 4 bases lay between the germline ends. The CDR3 extends over 11 amino acids. Germline V gene data show CDR1 as SGHTA and CDR2 as FQGNSA. This CDR3 reads CASSINNEQFF. In DNA form, the CDR3 reads TGTGCCAGCAGCATCAACAATGAGCAGTTCTTC. Looking up the rest from reference TRBV7-2 and TRBJ2-1 gives the full variable domain: GAGVSQSPSNKVTEKGKDVELRCDPISGHTALYWYRQSLGQGLEFLIYFQGNSAPDKSGLPSDRFSAERTGGSVSTLTIQRTQQEDSAVYLCASSINNEQFFGPGTRLTVL.

J is TRBJ2-1 and V is TRBV30, with 10 bases that match TRBD1. Germline V lookup: CDR1 GTSNPN, CDR2 SVGIG (reference sequence). V was clipped by 3 bases and J by 8 bases; unmatched bases: 16. The CDR3 covers 17 residues. CDR3: CAWSRDRGARMFDEQFF. Here the CDR3 DNA reads TGTGCCTGGAGCCGGGACAGGGGAGCTCGTATGTTCGATGAGCAGTTCTTC.

This clonotype was detected only a few times. This chain connects TRBV5-5 to TRBJ2-3; TRBD2 matches 8 bases. This CDR3 comprises 13 residues. Germline values: CDR1 SGHKS, CDR2 YYEKEE (reference sequence). With V trimmed by 0 bases and J by 10 bases, 4 bases remained unmatched. CDR3 in amino acids: CASSLGTSNAQYF. DNA for the CDR3: TGTGCCAGCAGCTTGGGGACTAGCAACGCGCAGTATTTT.

The genes are TRBV29-1 and TRBJ2-1; D is uncertain. The CDR3 sequence is 15 residues long. CDR1 is SQVTM and CDR2 is ANQGSEA in the germline V gene. V was cut by 5 bases and J by 0 bases, with 14 bases left in between. In DNA form, the CDR3 reads TGCAGCGTTCTAATCACTGATTACTCCTACAATGAGCAGTTCTTC. Protein: CSVLITDYSYNEQFF.

This clonotype was detected only a few times. This chain links TRBV18 with TRBJ2-2; 10 positions match TRBD2. The J segment lost 6 bases and the V segment lost 3 bases, leaving 1 base of the junction unmatched. CDR1 KGHSH and CDR2 LQKENI come from the germline V gene. This CDR3 contains 14 residues. CDR3 nucleotides: TGTGCCAGCTCACCTGGGACTAGCGCCGGGGAGCTGTTTTTT. Its protein is CASSPGTSAGELFF.

The rearrangement uses TRBV6-1 and TRBJ2-7; 10 bases match TRBD2. The V gene end was trimmed by 6 bases and the J gene end by 5 bases; junction bases not matched to a gene: 10. The CDR3 sequence is 15 residues long. Germline V gene lookup returns CDR1 MNHNS and CDR2 SASEGT. The CDR3 DNA reads TGTGCCAGCAGAAGCGCTAGCGGGAGTTTACACGAGCAGTACTTC. Translating it yields CASRSASGSLHEQYF.

In its sample, this clonotype was seen a few times. The chain uses TRBV7-9 and TRBJ2-5; the match to TRBD1 covers 7 bases. CDR1 and CDR2 from the germline V gene are SEHNR and FQNEAQ (reference sequence). CDR3 size: 14 residues. V lost 7 bases, J lost 2 bases, and 7 bases stayed unmatched. The CDR3 is CASTSTTGQETQYF. Here the CDR3 DNA reads TGTGCCAGCACCTCGACGACAGGGCAAGAGACCCAGTACTTC.

This clonotype was observed at least ten times. CDR3 sequence: CASSQVLASFTNEQFF. DNA of the CDR3: TGCGCCAGCAGCCAAGTACTGGCGAGCTTTACGAATGAGCAGTTCTTC. The genes are TRBV4-3 and TRBJ2-1; D ambiguous. The CDR3 totals 16 residues. Deletions cut 1 base from V and 7 bases from J, with 17 bases between. Germline V gene sequence: CDR1 LGHNA, CDR2 YSLEER.

The DNA of the CDR3 is TGTGCCACCAGCCGGACAGGGGCGAACACCGGGGAGCTGTTTTTT. The encoded protein is CATSRTGANTGELFF. The rearrangement joins TRBV24-1 to TRBJ2-2; 9 nucleotides align to TRBD1. J was trimmed by 0 bases and V by 7 bases; bases with no gene match: 2. The CDR3 extends over 15 amino acids. Germline V CDR1 and CDR2: KGHDR, SFDVKD.

This clonotype was counted between two and nine times. V gene TRBV29-1 combines with J gene TRBJ2-1; D gene unclear. This CDR3 is 13 amino acids long. Per the germline V gene, CDR1 is SQVTM and CDR2 is ANQGSEA. The V gene lost 7 bases and the J gene lost 0 bases, with 10 bases spanning the gap. The CDR3 region has the DNA TGCAGCGGTGGGGTTGACTCCTACAATGAGCAGTTCTTC. It is translated as CSGGVDSYNEQFF.

Ten or more counts support this clonotype. V and J are TRBV10-3 and TRBJ2-7, with 12 bases identical to TRBD2. The CDR3 is 15 amino acids. V was pared by 3 bases and J by 3 bases, with 3 bases of the junction left unmatched. The germline CDR1 and CDR2 sequences are ENHRY and SYGVKD. CDR3 loop: CAISDLTSGSYEQYF. DNA for the CDR3: TGTGCCATCAGTGATTTGACTAGCGGGAGCTACGAGCAGTACTTC.

This clonotype has at least ten counts. V and J are TRBV6-2 or TRBV6-3 and TRBJ2-3; D possibly corresponds to TRBD1 (5 bases). The V gene lost 6 bases and the J gene lost 6 bases, with 13 bases spanning the gap. Germline CDR1 and CDR2: MNHEY and SVGEGT. CDR3 length: 13 amino acids. The CDR3 nucleotides are TGTGCCAGCAGCCAGGGTTTCGCGGATACGCAGTATTTT. This encodes CASSQGFADTQYF.

The chain combines TRBV11-2 with TRBJ2-1; TRBD2 aligns across 10 bases. The germline V gene has CDR1 SGHAT and CDR2 FQNNGV. Trimming at V came to 3 bases and at J to 4 bases, leaving 6 bases not matched to a gene. The CDR3 spans 16 residues. The CDR3 sequence: CASSFKAGGRYNEQFF. The CDR3 DNA reads as TGTGCCAGCAGCTTCAAAGCGGGAGGGAGGTACAATGAGCAGTTCTTC.

The rearrangement joins TRBV20-1 to TRBJ1-1, with 8 bases that match TRBD1. CDR3 length equals 12 residues. V was pared by 3 bases and J by 10 bases, with 7 bases of the junction left unmatched. Per germline, CDR1 DFQATT and CDR2 SNEGSKA (reference sequence). CDR3 residues: CSASPGQAGAFF. CDR3 DNA sequence: TGCAGTGCTAGCCCGGGACAGGCTGGAGCTTTCTTT.

The CDR3 reads CSARPRRSYNEQFF. The CDR3 DNA sequence: TGCAGTGCTAGACCGAGGAGATCCTACAATGAGCAGTTCTTC. This chain connects TRBV20-1 to TRBJ2-1, with no clear D. Germline V gene lookup returns CDR1 DFQATT and CDR2 SNEGSKA (reference sequence). This CDR3 has 14 amino acids. The V and J ends lost 2 bases and 1 base respectively, with 9 bases between them.

The genes are TRBV7-2 and TRBJ1-4; D is perhaps TRBD1 (5 bases). Trimming cost V 4 bases and J 2 bases, with 11 bases left between them. The germline V gene encodes CDR1 SGHTA and CDR2 FQGNSA. The CDR3 runs to 15 residues. For the CDR3, the DNA is TGTGCCAGCAGCTCCCAGGGTGCGACTAATGAAAAACTGTTTTTT. This codes for CASSSQGATNEKLFF.

This clonotype occurred many times. V usage is TRBV6-5 and J usage is TRBJ2-1, with 10 bases that match TRBD2. The germline V gene encodes CDR1 MNHEY and CDR2 SVGAGI. The V gene end was trimmed by 2 bases and the J gene end by 5 bases; junction bases not matched to a gene: 0. The CDR3 extends over 14 amino acids. DNA of the CDR3: TGTGCCAGCAGTTACGGACTAGCGGACAATGAGCAGTTCTTC. This sequence encodes CASSYGLADNEQFF.